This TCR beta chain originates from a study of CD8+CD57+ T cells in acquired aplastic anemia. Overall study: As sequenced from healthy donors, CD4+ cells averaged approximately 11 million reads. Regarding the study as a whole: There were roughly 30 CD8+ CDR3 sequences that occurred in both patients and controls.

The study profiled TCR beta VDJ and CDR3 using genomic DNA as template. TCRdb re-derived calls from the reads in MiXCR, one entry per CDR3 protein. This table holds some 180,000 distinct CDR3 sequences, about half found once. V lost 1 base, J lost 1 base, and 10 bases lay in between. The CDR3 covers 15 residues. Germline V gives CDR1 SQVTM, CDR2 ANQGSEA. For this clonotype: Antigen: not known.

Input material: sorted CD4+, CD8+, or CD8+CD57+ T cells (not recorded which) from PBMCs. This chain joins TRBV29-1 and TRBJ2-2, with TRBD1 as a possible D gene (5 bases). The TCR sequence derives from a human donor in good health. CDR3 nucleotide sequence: TGCAGCGTTGAAGCCGGTGACAGGAACACCGGGGAGCTGTTTTTT. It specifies CSVEAGDRNTGELFF.